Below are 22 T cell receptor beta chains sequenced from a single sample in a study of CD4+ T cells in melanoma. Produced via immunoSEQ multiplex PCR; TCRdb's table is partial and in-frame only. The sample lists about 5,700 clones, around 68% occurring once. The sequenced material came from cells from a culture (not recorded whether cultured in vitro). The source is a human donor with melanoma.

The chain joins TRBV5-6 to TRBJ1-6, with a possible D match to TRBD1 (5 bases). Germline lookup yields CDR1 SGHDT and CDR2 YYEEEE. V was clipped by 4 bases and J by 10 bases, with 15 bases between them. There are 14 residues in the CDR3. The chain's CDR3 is CASSADISRSPLHF. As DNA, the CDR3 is TGTGCCAGCAGCGCGGACATAAGCAGGTCACCCCTCCACTTT.

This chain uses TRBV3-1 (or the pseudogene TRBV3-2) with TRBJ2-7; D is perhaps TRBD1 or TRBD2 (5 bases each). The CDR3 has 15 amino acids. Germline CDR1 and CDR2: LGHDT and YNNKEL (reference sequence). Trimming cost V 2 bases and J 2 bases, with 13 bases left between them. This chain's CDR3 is CASSQHEGLAYEQYF. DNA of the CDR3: TGTGCCAGCAGCCAACATGAGGGGCTCGCCTACGAGCAGTACTTC.

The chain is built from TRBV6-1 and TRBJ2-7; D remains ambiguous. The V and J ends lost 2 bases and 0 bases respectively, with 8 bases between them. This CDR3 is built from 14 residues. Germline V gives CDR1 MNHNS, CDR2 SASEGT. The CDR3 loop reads CASSELGNSYEQYF. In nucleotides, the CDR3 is TGTGCCAGCAGTGAATTGGGAAACTCCTACGAGCAGTACTTC.

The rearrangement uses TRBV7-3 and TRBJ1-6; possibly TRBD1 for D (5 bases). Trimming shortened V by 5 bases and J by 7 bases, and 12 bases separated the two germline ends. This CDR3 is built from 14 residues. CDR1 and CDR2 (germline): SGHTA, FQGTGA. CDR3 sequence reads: CASSPAGKNSPLHF. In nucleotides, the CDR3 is TGTGCCAGCAGCCCAGCAGGGAAAAATTCACCCCTCCACTTT.

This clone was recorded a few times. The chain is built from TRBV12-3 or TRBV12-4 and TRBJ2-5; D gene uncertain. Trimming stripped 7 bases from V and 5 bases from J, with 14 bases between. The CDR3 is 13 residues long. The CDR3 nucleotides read TGTGCCAGCACCCTAGGCCCTCCCGAGACCCAGTACTTC. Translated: CASTLGPPETQYF.

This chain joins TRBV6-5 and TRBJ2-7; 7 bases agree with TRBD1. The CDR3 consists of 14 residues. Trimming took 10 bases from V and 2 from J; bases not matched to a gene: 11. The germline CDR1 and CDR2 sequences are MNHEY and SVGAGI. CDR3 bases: TGTGCCACTAACTTCAACAGGGGAGCCTACGAGCAGTACTTC. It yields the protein CATNFNRGAYEQYF.

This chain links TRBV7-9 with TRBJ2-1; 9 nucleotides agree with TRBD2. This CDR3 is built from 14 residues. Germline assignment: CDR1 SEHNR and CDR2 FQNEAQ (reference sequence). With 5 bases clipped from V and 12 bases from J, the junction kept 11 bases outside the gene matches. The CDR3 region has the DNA TGTGCCAGCAGCGGCCAAGCGGGGGGCCAGTTGCAGTTCTTC. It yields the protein CASSGQAGGQLQFF.

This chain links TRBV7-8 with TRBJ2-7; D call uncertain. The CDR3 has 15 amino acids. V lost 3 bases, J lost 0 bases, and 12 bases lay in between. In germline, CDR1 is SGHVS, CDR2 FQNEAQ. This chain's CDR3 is CASSLTEFSSYEQYF. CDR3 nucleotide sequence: TGTGCCAGCAGCTTGACCGAGTTTAGCTCCTACGAGCAGTACTTC.

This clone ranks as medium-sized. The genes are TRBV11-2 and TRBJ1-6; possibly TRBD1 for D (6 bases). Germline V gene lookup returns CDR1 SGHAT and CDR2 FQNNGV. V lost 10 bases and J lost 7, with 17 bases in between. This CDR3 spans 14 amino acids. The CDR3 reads CATLATGQNSPLHF. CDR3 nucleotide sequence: TGTGCCACCCTAGCGACAGGACAAAATTCACCCCTCCACTTT.

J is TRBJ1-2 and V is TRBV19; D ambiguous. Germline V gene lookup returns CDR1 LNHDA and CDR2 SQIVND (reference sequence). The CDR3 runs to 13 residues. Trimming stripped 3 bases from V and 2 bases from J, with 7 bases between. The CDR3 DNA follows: TGTGCCAGTAGTATTGGAGGAAACTATGGCTACACCTTC. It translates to CASSIGGNYGYTF.

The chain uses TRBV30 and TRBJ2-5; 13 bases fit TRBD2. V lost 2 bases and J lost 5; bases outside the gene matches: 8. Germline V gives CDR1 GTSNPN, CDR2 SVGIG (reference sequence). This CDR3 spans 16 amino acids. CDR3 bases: TGTGCCTGGAGTCTACTAGCGGGGGGGCCAGGGGAGACCCAGTACTTC. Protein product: CAWSLLAGGPGETQYF.

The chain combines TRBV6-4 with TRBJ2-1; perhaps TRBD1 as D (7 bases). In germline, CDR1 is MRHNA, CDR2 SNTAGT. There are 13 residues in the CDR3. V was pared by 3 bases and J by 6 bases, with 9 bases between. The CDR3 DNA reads TGTGCCAGCAGTGAGCAGGGGGGCAATGAGCAGTTCTTC. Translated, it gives CASSEQGGNEQFF.

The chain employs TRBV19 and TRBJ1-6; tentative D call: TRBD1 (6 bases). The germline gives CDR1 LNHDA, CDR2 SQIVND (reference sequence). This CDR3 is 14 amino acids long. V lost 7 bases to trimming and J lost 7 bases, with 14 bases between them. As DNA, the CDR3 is TGTGCCAGTAAGCCCATGGACAGAAATTCACCCCTCCACTTT. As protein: CASKPMDRNSPLHF. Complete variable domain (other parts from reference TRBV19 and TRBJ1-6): DGGITQSPKYLFRKEGQNVTLSCEQNLNHDAMYWYRQDPGQGLRLIYYSQIVNDFQKGDIAEGYSVSREKKESFPLTVTSAQKNPTAFYLCASKPMDRNSPLHFGNGTRLTVT.

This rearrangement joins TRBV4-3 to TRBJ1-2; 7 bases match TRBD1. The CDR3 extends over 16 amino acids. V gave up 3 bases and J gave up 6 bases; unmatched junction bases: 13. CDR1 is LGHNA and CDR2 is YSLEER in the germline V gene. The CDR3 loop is CASSHLGTAATNGYTF. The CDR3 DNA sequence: TGCGCCAGCAGCCACCTAGGGACAGCGGCTACGAATGGCTACACCTTC.

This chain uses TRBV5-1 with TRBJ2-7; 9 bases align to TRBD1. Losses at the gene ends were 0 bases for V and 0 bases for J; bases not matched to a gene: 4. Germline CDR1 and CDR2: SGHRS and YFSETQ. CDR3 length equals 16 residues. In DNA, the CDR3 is TGCGCCAGCAGCTTGGCCGGGACAGGGAGCTCCTACGAGCAGTACTTC. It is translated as CASSLAGTGSSYEQYF.

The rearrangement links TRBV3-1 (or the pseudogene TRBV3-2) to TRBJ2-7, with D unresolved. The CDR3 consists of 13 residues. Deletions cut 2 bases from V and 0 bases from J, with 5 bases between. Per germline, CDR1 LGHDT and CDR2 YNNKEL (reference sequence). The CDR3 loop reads CASSQLGSYEQYF. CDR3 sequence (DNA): TGTGCCAGCAGCCAACTAGGCTCCTACGAGCAGTACTTC.

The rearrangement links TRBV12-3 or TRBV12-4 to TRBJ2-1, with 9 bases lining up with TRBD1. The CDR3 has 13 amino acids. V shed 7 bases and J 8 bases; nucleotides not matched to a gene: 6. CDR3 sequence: CASTRTGEYEQFF. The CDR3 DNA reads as TGTGCCAGCACCCGGACAGGGGAGTATGAGCAGTTCTTC.

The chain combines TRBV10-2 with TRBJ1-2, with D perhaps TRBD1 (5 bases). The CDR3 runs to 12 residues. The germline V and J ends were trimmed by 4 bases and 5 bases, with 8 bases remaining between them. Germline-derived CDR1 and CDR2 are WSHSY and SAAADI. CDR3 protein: CASSGTTYGYTF. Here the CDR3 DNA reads TGCGCCAGCAGTGGGACAACTTATGGCTACACCTTC.

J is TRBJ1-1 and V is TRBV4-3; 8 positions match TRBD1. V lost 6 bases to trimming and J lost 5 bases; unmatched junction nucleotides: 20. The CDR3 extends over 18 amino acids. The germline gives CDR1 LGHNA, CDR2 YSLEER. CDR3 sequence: CASRPRYFPDRGGTEAFF. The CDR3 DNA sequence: TGCGCCAGCAGACCAAGATATTTCCCTGACAGGGGTGGGACTGAAGCTTTCTTT.

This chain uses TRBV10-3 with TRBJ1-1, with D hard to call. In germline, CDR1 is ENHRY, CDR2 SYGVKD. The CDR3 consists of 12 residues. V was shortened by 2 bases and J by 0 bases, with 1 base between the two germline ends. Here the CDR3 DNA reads TGTGCCATCAGTGAGGTGAACACTGAAGCTTTCTTT. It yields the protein CAISEVNTEAFF.

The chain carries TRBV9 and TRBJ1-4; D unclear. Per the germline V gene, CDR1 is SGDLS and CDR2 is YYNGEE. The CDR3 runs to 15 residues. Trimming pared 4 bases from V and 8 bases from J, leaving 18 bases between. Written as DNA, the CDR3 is TGTGCCAGCAGCTCGGACGTTGGGAGAGAGGAAAAACTGTTTTTT. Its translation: CASSSDVGREEKLFF.

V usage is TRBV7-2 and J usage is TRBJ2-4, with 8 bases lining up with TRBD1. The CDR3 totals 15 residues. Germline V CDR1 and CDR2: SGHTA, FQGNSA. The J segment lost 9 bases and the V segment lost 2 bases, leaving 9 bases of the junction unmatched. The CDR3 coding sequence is TGTGCCAGCAGCTTACAAGGACAGGGCGAGGGCATTCAGTACTTC. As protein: CASSLQGQGEGIQYF.